This T cell receptor (beta chain) was found in a study of blood T cell repertoires in COVID-19. V gave up 1 base and J gave up 1 base, with 7 bases separating them. The germline CDR1 and CDR2 sequences are SGHTA and FQGNSA. The CDR3 spans 14 residues. Authors' methods: Nucleated cell counts were estimated from reference gene primer amplification. Only in-frame clones appear in the TCRdb table, and some are missing; sequencing was by immunoSEQ multiplex PCR. That table is the source of V, J and clone size, and D and trimming were worked out from the DNA. The sample records around 200,000 clones, about 89% being singletons.

The source of this sequence is a man between 70 and 80 years old with acute or convalescent COVID-19. The V gene is TRBV7-2, the J gene TRBJ2-5; a possible D gene is TRBD2 (5 bases). Input material: peripheral blood. This chain's CDR3 is CASSLDLAQETQYF. The DNA of the CDR3 is TGTGCCAGCAGCTTAGACCTAGCCCAAGAGACCCAGTACTTC. The full variable domain, completed using reference TRBV7-2 and TRBJ2-5, is GAGVSQSPSNKVTEKGKDVELRCDPISGHTALYWYRQSLGQGLEFLIYFQGNSAPDKSGLPSDRFSAERTGGSVSTLTIQRTQQEDSAVYLCASSLDLAQETQYFGPGTRLLVL.